Shown below are 12 T cell receptor beta chains from a single sample sequenced in a study of shared clonotypes between healthy human individuals. Generated by immunoSEQ multiplex PCR, the TCRdb table keeps only in-frame clones and is missing some. The sample carries 1.6 million or so clones, approximately 98.5% recorded once. Sequencing used naive CD4+ T cells sorted from blood. Specified subset: CD45RA+ positively selected. These receptors originate from a man aged 25 to 40 in good health.

The rearrangement joins TRBV7-9 to TRBJ1-2, with 11 nucleotides matching TRBD1. Germline trimming cut 4 bases from V and 4 bases from J; bases unmatched to any gene: 8. The germline CDR1 and CDR2 sequences are SEHNR and FQNEAQ (reference sequence). This CDR3 spans 16 amino acids. CDR3 amino acids: CASSSSGTGGAYGYTF. Written as DNA, the CDR3 is TGTGCCAGCAGCTCTTCGGGGACAGGGGGGGCCTATGGCTACACCTTC. The full variable domain, with the rest looked up from reference TRBV7-9 and TRBJ1-2, is DTGVSQNPRHKITKRGQNVTFRCDPISEHNRLYWYRQTLGQGPEFLTYFQNEAQLEKSRLLSDRFSAERPKGSFSTLEIQRTEQGDSAMYLCASSSSGTGGAYGYTFGSGTRLTVV.

Worth noting for this clone: Within the sample, other DNA sequences also encode this same CDR3. The chain uses TRBV5-1 and TRBJ1-2; D not certain. Trimming removed 0 bases from V and 4 bases from J, with 4 bases in between. The CDR3 consists of 12 residues. Germline-derived CDR1 and CDR2 are SGHRS and YFSETQ. In DNA, the CDR3 is TGCGCCAGCAGCTTGGATTCCTATGGCTACACCTTC. It specifies CASSLDSYGYTF.

CDR3 sequence: CATSEDRVGQYF. CDR3 bases: TGTGCCACCAGCGAAGACCGGGTCGGGCAGTACTTC. The V call is TRBV15, the J call TRBJ2-7; D call uncertain. The V and J ends lost 5 bases and 9 bases respectively, with 14 bases between them. In germline, CDR1 is LNHNV, CDR2 YYDKDF (reference sequence). The length of the CDR3 is 12 residues.

V is TRBV11-2 and J is TRBJ2-5; perhaps TRBD2 as D (5 bases). V dropped 6 bases and J dropped 7 bases, with 21 bases sitting between them. This CDR3 region has 15 residues. In germline, CDR1 is SGHAT, CDR2 FQNNGV. The CDR3 DNA reads as TGTGCCAGCAGACCAAGACTCTCGCCAAGCGGGACCCAGTACTTC. It is translated as CASRPRLSPSGTQYF.

CDR3 nucleotide sequence: TGTGCCAGCAGCTTCGGAGGGATTGCAACTAATGAAAAACTGTTTTTT. Its protein is CASSFGGIATNEKLFF. This chain uses TRBV7-6 with TRBJ1-4; D remains unclear. The CDR3 consists of 16 residues. Germline assignment: CDR1 SGHVS and CDR2 FNYEAQ. V gave up 3 bases and J gave up 0 bases, with 11 bases separating them.

This chain uses TRBV9 with TRBJ2-7; maybe TRBD2 (6 bases). V dropped 4 bases and J dropped 1 base, with 15 bases sitting between them. Germline CDR1 reads SGDLS; CDR2 reads YYNGEE. There are 15 residues in the CDR3. The CDR3 bases are TGTGCCAGCAGCCAGGAGGGCGTTAGTTCCTACGAGCAGTACTTC. It is translated as CASSQEGVSSYEQYF.

As regards this clone: Other DNA variants within this sample encode the same CDR3. This chain uses TRBV11-2 with TRBJ2-1; D ambiguous. V gave up 1 base and J gave up 0 bases, with 4 bases separating them. The length of the CDR3 is 14 residues. CDR1 is SGHAT and CDR2 is FQNNGV in the germline V gene. The chain's CDR3 is CASSLVSSYNEQFF. The CDR3 bases are TGTGCCAGCAGCTTAGTCTCCTCCTACAATGAGCAGTTCTTC.

The V call is TRBV7-2, the J call TRBJ1-3, with TRBD1 matching over 9 bases. The CDR3 is 14 amino acids. Germline loops: CDR1 SGHTA, CDR2 FQGNSA. V was pared by 1 base and J by 10 bases, with 5 bases of the junction left unmatched. CDR3 region: CASSLGQGGGTIYF. CDR3 DNA sequence: TGTGCCAGCAGCTTAGGACAGGGGGGAGGAACCATATATTTT.

V gene TRBV10-3 combines with J gene TRBJ2-2; unclear D gene. Looked up from germline, CDR1 is ENHRY and CDR2 is SYGVKD. There are 13 residues in the CDR3. The V gene lost 8 bases and the J gene lost 6 bases, with 13 bases spanning the gap. The CDR3 nucleotides read TGTGCCATCGGATTCAGAAGCGCCGGGGAGCTGTTTTTT. Its translation is CAIGFRSAGELFF.

The chain employs TRBV7-8 and TRBJ2-7; 10 positions agree with TRBD1. The junction had 14 bases not matched to a gene; V was cut back by 5 bases and J by 4 bases. CDR3 length: 17 amino acids. Germline CDR1 SGHVS, CDR2 FQNEAQ. CDR3 DNA sequence: TGTGCCAGCAGCCTCGGGGGACAGGGGCTTTTGGGGTACGAGCAGTACTTC. It is translated as CASSLGGQGLLGYEQYF.

This chain connects TRBV4-1 to TRBJ2-1, with 7 positions matching TRBD2. Germline CDR1 is MGHRA and CDR2 is YSYEKL. V dropped 4 bases and J dropped 0; count of bases not matched to a gene: 3. The length of the CDR3 is 15 residues. The CDR3 DNA reads as TGCGCCAGCAGCCCGCGGGACTACTCCTACAATGAGCAGTTCTTC. Translation gives CASSPRDYSYNEQFF.

The chain joins TRBV27 to TRBJ2-6; D tentatively reads TRBD1 or TRBD2 (5 bases each). The CDR3 totals 15 residues. Looked up from germline, CDR1 is MNHEY and CDR2 is SMNVEV (reference sequence). The V gene lost 3 bases and the J gene lost 4 bases, with 10 bases spanning the gap. The CDR3 sequence is CASSFRGFGANVLTF. CDR3 DNA: TGTGCCAGCAGTTTTCGGGGCTTCGGGGCCAACGTCCTGACTTTC.